One sample yielded the 26 T cell receptor beta chains listed below, sequenced in a study of shared clonotypes between healthy human individuals. It was CD45RO-negative cells, positively selected for CCR7, that made up naive CD8 cells, with terminally differentiated effector memory CD45RA+ cells excluded. Profiled with immunoSEQ multiplex PCR; TCRdb holds only in-frame clones, not every one. Among around 700,000 clones listed, under 95% were seen once. What was sequenced was naive CD8+ T cells sorted from blood. Receptor source: a man aged 30 to 39 in good health.

The gene calls are TRBV19 and TRBJ2-3, with D possibly matching TRBD2 (5 bases). The ends were cut back, 6 bases at V and 11 bases at J, with 18 bases in the middle. Germline V gene lookup returns CDR1 LNHDA and CDR2 SQIVND (reference sequence). The CDR3 runs to 13 residues. The CDR3 is CASSLSLAAGQYF. CDR3 sequence (DNA): TGTGCCAGTAGCCTCAGCCTAGCTGCCGGGCAGTATTTT.

DNA for the CDR3: TGTGCCAGCAGCCAAGAGTTTGAGGGCGGCTACGAGCAGTACTTC. It yields the protein CASSQEFEGGYEQYF. The chain couples TRBV4-2 to TRBJ2-7; possible D gene TRBD2, 5 bases. V was cut by 0 bases and J by 3 bases, with 12 bases left in between. The CDR3 loop spans 15 amino acids. CDR1 is LGHNA, CDR2 YNFKEQ, per germline.

The CDR3 loop is CASSLSHQSYNEQFF. The DNA of the CDR3 is TGCGCCAGCAGCTTGAGCCACCAAAGCTACAATGAGCAGTTCTTC. V and J are TRBV5-1 and TRBJ2-1, with no clear D. The CDR3 length is 15 residues. V was cut by 1 base and J by 3 bases, with 11 bases left in between. Germline-derived CDR1 and CDR2 are SGHRS and YFSETQ.

V is TRBV9 and J is TRBJ2-3; 10 bases align to TRBD1. This CDR3 comprises 14 residues. In germline, CDR1 is SGDLS, CDR2 YYNGEE. V lost 3 bases and J lost 7; bases outside the gene matches: 5. CDR3 in DNA: TGTGCCAGCAGCGAGGGGACAGGGGAAAATACGCAGTATTTT. Amino acids: CASSEGTGENTQYF.

The genes are TRBV6-1 and TRBJ2-1; D gene uncertain. The V gene's germline CDR1 is MNHNS and CDR2 SASEGT. This CDR3 spans 15 amino acids. With 1 base removed from V and 4 bases from J, the gap between germline ends came to 11 bases. The CDR3 here is CASSEGLTYYNEQFF. CDR3 in DNA: TGTGCCAGCAGTGAAGGACTGACCTATTACAATGAGCAGTTCTTC.

The chain uses TRBV4-1 and TRBJ1-2; D gene ambiguous. From germline, CDR1 is MGHRA and CDR2 YSYEKL. The V gene lost 4 bases and the J gene lost 4 bases, with 16 bases spanning the gap. The CDR3 consists of 15 residues. The CDR3 DNA is TGCGCCAGCAGCCTCGAACGGGGTGGAGTCTATGGCTACACCTTC. It specifies CASSLERGGVYGYTF.

V and J are TRBV5-4 and TRBJ2-3; D gene ambiguous. CDR3 length equals 13 residues. The ends were cut back, 4 bases at V and 6 bases at J, with 12 bases in the middle. CDR1 is SGHNT, CDR2 YYREEE, per germline (reference sequence). The CDR3 region has the DNA TGTGCCAGCAGCGCGACGGTCGGGGATACGCAGTATTTT. Protein: CASSATVGDTQYF. Combining the CDR3 with reference TRBV5-4 and TRBJ2-3 gives the whole variable domain ETGVTQSPTHLIKTRGQQVTLRCSSQSGHNTVSWYQQALGQGPQFIFQYYREEENGRGNFPPRFSGLQFPNYSSELNVNALELDDSALYLCASSATVGDTQYFGPGTRLTVL.

The V gene is TRBV7-7, the J gene TRBJ2-1; D ambiguous. V was trimmed by 11 bases and J by 5 bases, leaving 13 bases between them. The V gene's germline CDR1 is SSHAT and CDR2 FNYEAQ (reference sequence). The CDR3 contains 12 residues. The CDR3 loop is CARLGTDNEQFF. In DNA, the CDR3 is TGTGCCCGCCTGGGAACCGACAATGAGCAGTTCTTC.

The chain uses TRBV10-3 and TRBJ2-7; D may be TRBD2 (5 bases). Trimming stripped 6 bases from V and 0 bases from J, with 9 bases between. The CDR3 has 13 amino acids. Per the germline V gene, CDR1 is ENHRY and CDR2 is SYGVKD. In DNA form, the CDR3 reads TGTGCCATCAGGGTTGGGAGCTCCTACGAGCAGTACTTC. The encoded protein is CAIRVGSSYEQYF.

The CDR3 bases are TGCAGCGTTGGGCGGGAGTACAATGAGCAGTTCTTC. Residues: CSVGREYNEQFF. The chain is built from TRBV29-1 and TRBJ2-1; 7 nucleotides match TRBD2. After removal of 4 bases from V and 4 bases from J, the junction contained 1 base not matched to a gene. The CDR3 has 12 amino acids. The germline gives CDR1 SQVTM, CDR2 ANQGSEA.

This chain joins TRBV6-5 and TRBJ1-1, with TRBD1 matching over 7 bases. CDR1 MNHEY and CDR2 SVGAGI come from the germline V gene. The CDR3 is 14 amino acids. The V segment lost 7 bases and the J segment 5 bases; nucleotides outside the gene matches: 10. CDR3 sequence reads: CASNHRGSATEAFF. CDR3 nucleotides: TGTGCCAGCAACCACAGGGGTTCGGCAACTGAAGCTTTCTTT.

The chain is built from TRBV7-9 and TRBJ2-3; 7 nucleotides align to TRBD1. CDR1 is SEHNR, CDR2 FQNEAQ, per germline (reference sequence). The CDR3 runs 14 residues. V shed 6 bases and J 6 bases; nucleotides not matched to a gene: 9. Here the CDR3 DNA reads TGTGCCAGCAGGGGGGCAGGGGGTGTGGATACGCAGTATTTT. It specifies CASRGAGGVDTQYF.

The chain is built from TRBV7-9 and TRBJ2-4; TRBD2 matches at 7 bases. V trimming: 1 base; J trimming: 9 bases; junction bases outside the gene matches: 9. Germline values: CDR1 SEHNR, CDR2 FQNEAQ (reference sequence). The CDR3 loop spans 15 amino acids. CDR3 DNA sequence: TGTGCCAGCAGCTTAGGGGGAGGGCCTATGGGCATTCAGTACTTC. It translates to CASSLGGGPMGIQYF.

J is TRBJ1-5 and V is TRBV28; D ambiguous. Germline assignment: CDR1 MDHEN and CDR2 SYDVKM. The V end lost 6 bases, the J end lost 9 bases, and 24 bases lay between the germline ends. The length of the CDR3 is 16 residues. CDR3 sequence (DNA): TGTGCCAGCAGCCGGACGGTTAATTGGGATATCACGCCCCAGCATTTT. Translation gives CASSRTVNWDITPQHF.

V is TRBV19 and J is TRBJ2-7, with 9 bases that match TRBD1. Per germline, CDR1 LNHDA and CDR2 SQIVND (reference sequence). There are 15 residues in the CDR3. Trimming took 4 bases from V and 0 from J; bases not matched to a gene: 4. CDR3 residues: CASSTYRGPSYEQYF. CDR3 nucleotide sequence: TGTGCCAGTAGTACTTACAGGGGGCCCTCCTACGAGCAGTACTTC.

The chain links TRBV27 to TRBJ2-3; 10 nucleotides line up with TRBD1. CDR1 and CDR2 from the germline V gene are MNHEY and SMNVEV (reference sequence). This CDR3 comprises 15 residues. J lost 3 bases, V lost 8 bases, and 8 bases had no gene match. The CDR3 is CASGETGGATDTQYF. CDR3 sequence (DNA): TGTGCCAGCGGCGAGACAGGGGGCGCGACAGATACGCAGTATTTT.

This sequence joins TRBV19 and TRBJ2-3, with D possibly called TRBD1 or TRBD2 (5 bases each). Germline V CDR1 and CDR2: LNHDA, SQIVND (reference sequence). V lost 3 bases and J 5 bases, leaving 12 bases between the germline ends. This CDR3 contains 14 residues. CDR3 protein: CASSIWQGVDTQYF. Here the CDR3 DNA reads TGTGCCAGTAGTATTTGGCAGGGAGTAGATACGCAGTATTTT.

The chain couples TRBV9 to TRBJ2-1; 7 bases agree with TRBD2. V gave up 4 bases and J gave up 2 bases; unmatched junction bases: 9. This CDR3 spans 16 amino acids. CDR1 SGDLS and CDR2 YYNGEE come from the germline V gene. DNA for the CDR3: TGTGCCAGCAGCCCGGGGCGGGGGACGGCCTACAATGAGCAGTTCTTC. Its translation: CASSPGRGTAYNEQFF.

V usage is TRBV15 and J usage is TRBJ2-7; TRBD1 matches at 8 bases. The CDR3 runs to 15 residues. Germline V CDR1 and CDR2: LNHNV, YYDKDF (reference sequence). Trimming took 2 bases from V and 6 from J; bases not matched to a gene: 9. CDR3 sequence: CATSRYVQGAGEQYF. For the CDR3, the DNA is TGTGCCACCAGCAGATATGTTCAGGGGGCCGGCGAGCAGTACTTC.

The chain joins TRBV28 to TRBJ1-1, with D uncertain. The CDR3 runs 15 residues. Germline V lookup: CDR1 MDHEN, CDR2 SYDVKM. Trimming cost V 3 bases and J 3 bases, with 14 bases left between them. CDR3 DNA sequence: TGTGCCAGCAGTTTCGGAGAACAGCCTTACACTGAAGCTTTCTTT. The encoded protein is CASSFGEQPYTEAFF.

The chain recombines TRBV4-1 with TRBJ2-7, with 9 nucleotides matching TRBD2. Germline lookup yields CDR1 MGHRA and CDR2 YSYEKL. The CDR3 is 15 residues long. V dropped 1 base and J dropped 1; count of bases not matched to a gene: 2. This CDR3 reads CASSQVLAGSYEQYF. The CDR3 region has the DNA TGCGCCAGCAGCCAAGTGCTAGCGGGGTCCTACGAGCAGTACTTC.

J is TRBJ1-2 and V is TRBV29-1, with 7 bases lining up with TRBD1. Germline V CDR1 and CDR2: SQVTM, ANQGSEA. V lost 1 base to trimming and J lost 8 bases; unmatched junction nucleotides: 16. This CDR3 is built from 16 residues. In DNA, the CDR3 is TGCAGCGTTGAAGCCCTAACCGGGACAGTGCCCGAGGGCTACACCTTC. Its protein product is CSVEALTGTVPEGYTF. Drawing the rest from reference TRBV29-1 and TRBJ1-2, the complete variable domain is SAVISQKPSRDICQRGTSLTIQCQVDSQVTMMFWYRQQPGQSLTLIATANQGSEATYESGFVIDKFPISRPNLTFSTLTVSNMSPEDSSIYLCSVEALTGTVPEGYTFGSGTRLTVV.

The rearrangement uses TRBV5-1 and TRBJ2-1, with 9 bases aligning to TRBD2. Germline V lookup: CDR1 SGHRS, CDR2 YFSETQ. Trimming at V came to 0 bases and at J to 5 bases, leaving 6 bases not matched to a gene. The CDR3 is made up of 16 amino acids. CDR3 amino acids: CASSLGSSGTDNEQFF. For the CDR3, the DNA is TGCGCCAGCAGCTTGGGCTCTAGCGGGACTGACAATGAGCAGTTCTTC.

The V and J genes are TRBV19 and TRBJ2-5; 10 bases are a match to TRBD1. Losses at the gene ends were 4 bases for V and 2 bases for J; bases not matched to a gene: 4. The CDR3 totals 15 residues. Germline V CDR1 and CDR2: LNHDA, SQIVND (reference sequence). CDR3 in amino acids: CASSKRDRGQETQYF. In DNA form, the CDR3 reads TGTGCCAGTAGTAAACGGGACAGGGGTCAAGAGACCCAGTACTTC.

The gene calls are TRBV5-6 and TRBJ1-2, with 7 bases matching TRBD1. Germline loops: CDR1 SGHDT, CDR2 YYEEEE. V was clipped by 5 bases and J by 4 bases; unmatched bases: 11. The CDR3 has 15 amino acids. CDR3 coding DNA: TGTGCCAGCAGGATCGACAGGGCGGGGACCTATGGCTACACCTTC. Encoded protein: CASRIDRAGTYGYTF.

Note on this clone: A read error is possible here, since a much larger clone lies one base away. This same CDR3 is encoded by further DNA sequences in the sample. The chain joins TRBV2 to TRBJ2-7, with 7 bases fitting TRBD1. Looked up from germline, CDR1 is SNHLY and CDR2 is FYNNEI. The length of the CDR3 is 12 residues. The junction had 1 base not matched to a gene; V was cut back by 7 bases and J by 1 base. The CDR3 loop is CASTGQSYEQYF. DNA of the CDR3: TGTGCCAGCACGGGACAGTCCTACGAGCAGTACTTC.